This T cell receptor beta chain was captured by sequencing in a study of blood T cell repertoires in COVID-19. Study-level background: Samples came from the United States, Italy and Spain, spanning acute and convalescent COVID-19. T cells, B-cell-depleted T cells, or PBMCs supplied cDNA or gDNA.

This clone was recorded once. Sequenced by immunoSEQ multiplex PCR; TCRdb stores in-frame clones only, minus some. Of 200,000 to 300,000 clones in the sample, about 89% were seen once. Either two negative PCRs, clearance, or symptom resolution qualified Cohort 3 donors as recovered. Germline loops: CDR1 MNHNS, CDR2 SASEGT. This CDR3 has 14 residues. V lost 1 base to trimming and J lost 9 bases, with 13 bases between them. The sequencing sample was made of PBMCs or T cells enriched from blood (not recorded which). The receptor comes from a woman aged 25 to 39 who had recovered from COVID-19. This chain connects TRBV6-1 to TRBJ1-5, with a weak D call TRBD1 (5 bases). The chain's CDR3 is CASSEVGQGGPQHF. The CDR3 nucleotides are TGTGCCAGCAGTGAAGTCGGGCAGGGAGGGCCCCAGCATTTT.